This T cell receptor (beta chain) appears in the sequencing data of a study of shared clonotypes between healthy human individuals. At the level of the study: Each donor's CD4 naive and CD4 memory cells filled three plates apiece, CD8 naive two, and CD8 memory one.

General study results and limits: Relative to their counterparts shared across all four donors, non-shared clonotypes exhibited diminished generation probabilities. It was observed that 4% to 6% of naive CD4 clonotypes were shared across several donors.

Trimming took 0 bases from V and 5 from J, leaving 11 bases between them. The germline V gene encodes CDR1 SGDLS and CDR2 YYNGEE. The CDR3 covers 15 residues. Genomic DNA of every subset was divided equally among multiple immunoSEQ plates. This table comes from immunoSEQ multiplex PCR, and its TCRdb copy is limited to in-frame clones, with some not included. The sample comprises under 1,900,000 clones, approximately 98.5% of which are singletons, and under 0.45% rests with the top ten. To note about this clone: The antigen is undetermined.

Sequencing input: naive CD4+ T cells sorted from blood. As for subset: CD45RA+ positively selected. This chain links TRBV9 with TRBJ2-2, with D possibly matching TRBD1 (5 bases). The TCR comes from a man in his thirties or forties in good health. CDR3 bases: TGTGCCAGCAGCGTAGACAGGATGGGGACCGGGGAGCTGTTTTTT. This sequence encodes CASSVDRMGTGELFF. Complete variable domain (other parts from reference TRBV9 and TRBJ2-2): DSGVTQTPKHLITATGQRVTLRCSPRSGDLSVYWYQQSLDQGLQFLIQYYNGEERAKGNILERFSAQQFPDLHSELNLSSLELGDSALYFCASSVDRMGTGELFFGEGSRLTVL.